The 30 T cell receptor beta chains below all came from one sample that was sequenced in a study of blood T cells in healthy people across ages. Then a second PCR, running roughly 7 to 11 cycles, was carried out with a sample-barcoded 5' primer and a J-beta primer mix. From the 5' RACE reads, TCRdb called clonotypes with MiXCR, one entry per CDR3 protein. The sample gives 600,000 to 800,000 distinct CDR3 sequences, under 65% of which show up once; roughly 14% is in the top ten. The sample comprised blood. These receptors were obtained from an elderly woman in good health.

This clonotype was observed at least ten times. The chain links TRBV20-1 to TRBJ2-1; 16 nucleotides match TRBD2. The CDR3 covers 18 residues. J gave up 4 bases and V 3 bases, and 9 bases lay outside the gene matches. Germline CDR1 is DFQATT and CDR2 is SNEGSKA (reference sequence). CDR3 nucleotides: TGCAGTGCTAGCGGGACTAGCGGGAGGGCCCTACTGTACAATGAGCAGTTCTTC. Its protein is CSASGTSGRALLYNEQFF.

V is TRBV20-1 and J is TRBJ2-1; 11 positions agree with TRBD1. CDR3 size: 16 residues. Germline loops: CDR1 DFQATT, CDR2 SNEGSKA (reference sequence). With V trimmed by 3 bases and J by 4 bases, 8 bases remained unmatched. The CDR3 reads CSARGPGQGGYNEQFF. CDR3 bases: TGCAGTGCTAGGGGACCGGGACAGGGGGGGTACAATGAGCAGTTCTTC.

The CDR3 spells CASSPGLAGGLVNEQFF. CDR3 DNA: TGTGCCAGCAGCCCTGGACTAGCGGGAGGGCTTGTCAATGAGCAGTTCTTC. The rearrangement uses TRBV6-6 and TRBJ2-1; 15 bases map to TRBD2. The CDR3 has 17 residues. The germline V gene has CDR1 MNHNY and CDR2 SVGAGI (reference sequence). V lost 6 bases, J lost 6 bases, and 9 bases stayed unmatched.

This clonotype was observed a handful of times. The chain carries TRBV12-3 or TRBV12-4 and TRBJ2-2; D is ambiguous. V gave up 6 bases and J gave up 4 bases, with 9 bases separating them. The CDR3 covers 13 residues. Here the CDR3 DNA reads TGTGCCAGCAGCGGACGGACCACCGGGGAGCTGTTTTTT. It specifies CASSGRTTGELFF.

The chain uses TRBV29-1 and TRBJ2-1, with no clear D. The CDR3 has 15 residues. The V end lost 4 bases, the J end lost 0 bases, and 13 bases lay between the germline ends. Germline V CDR1 and CDR2: SQVTM, ANQGSEA. CDR3 loop: CSVGTQASSYNEQFF. As DNA, the CDR3 is TGCAGCGTTGGCACCCAGGCGAGCTCCTACAATGAGCAGTTCTTC.

The chain has TRBV3-1 and TRBJ2-5; 12 bases are a match to TRBD2. CDR3 length: 16 residues. V shed 4 bases, J shed 11 bases, and the junction held 14 bases outside the gene matches. Germline lookup yields CDR1 LGHDT and CDR2 YNNKEL (reference sequence). CDR3 bases: TGTGCCAGCAGCCGCGCTAGCGGGAGGGCCATCAATGAGCAGTACTTC. Translation: CASSRASGRAINEQYF.

The chain combines TRBV24-1 with TRBJ2-5, with D perhaps being TRBD1 or TRBD2 (5 bases each). Trimming shortened V by 8 bases and J by 11 bases, and 29 bases separated the two germline ends. CDR3 length equals 16 residues. From germline, CDR1 is KGHDR and CDR2 SFDVKD. The CDR3 sequence is CATTSVEGFGINEQYF. The CDR3 nucleotides are TGTGCCACCACCTCCGTCGAGGGGTTCGGAATAAATGAGCAGTACTTC.

The CDR3 nucleotides are TGTGCCAGCAGCTTAGCAGGGTCCGGATTCGGGTATGGCTACACCTTC. It encodes CASSLAGSGFGYGYTF. The chain carries TRBV7-2 and TRBJ1-2, with unresolved D. The V end was cut by 0 bases, the J end by 5 bases, with 16 bases between. CDR1 and CDR2 (germline): SGHTA, FQGNSA. The CDR3 totals 16 residues.

This clonotype was counted once. This may come from a read error, since a much larger clone is one base off. This rearrangement joins TRBV21-1 to TRBJ2-4; the D call TRBD2 from the table was never checked on the DNA. Matching the DNA end better, TRBJ2-7 makes the J call doubtful. TRBV21-1 has pseudogene status. The CDR3 is made up of 18 amino acids. CDR3 loop: CASSKILGLVRRSSEQYF. CDR3 nucleotide sequence: TGTGCCAGCAGCAAAATCCTGGGGCTGGTCCGTCGAAGTAGCGAGCAGTACTTC.

This chain links TRBV6-5 with TRBJ2-5; 7 bases match TRBD1. Matching the DNA end better, TRBJ2-7 makes the J call doubtful. CDR3 length: 15 amino acids. Germline V gives CDR1 MNHEY, CDR2 SVGAGI. CDR3 sequence (DNA): TGTGCCAGCAGTTCTACCGGGGCAGGGGGTGGCGAGCAGTACTTC. This codes for CASSSTGAGGGEQYF.

The chain uses TRBV29-1 and TRBJ2-4, with D possibly matching TRBD1 (5 bases). The J call is in doubt because the DNA end fits TRBJ2-5 better. There are 12 residues in the CDR3. Germline CDR1 is SQVTM and CDR2 is ANQGSEA. The CDR3 nucleotides read TGCAGCGTTGGTCCCCAGGGTGAGACCCAGTACTTC. It specifies CSVGPQGETQYF.

The genes are TRBV7-2 and TRBJ1-2; D uncertain. V was pared by 7 bases and J by 2 bases, with 14 bases between. Germline assignment: CDR1 SGHTA and CDR2 FQGNSA. The CDR3 loop spans 14 amino acids. CDR3 DNA sequence: TGTGCCAGCAAAGACAAAGACCGAAACTATGGCTACACCTTC. This translates into CASKDKDRNYGYTF.

In regard to this clonotype: Given a much more abundant clone one base away, this may be a read error. V usage is TRBV27 and J usage is TRBJ2-7; D perhaps matches TRBD1 (6 bases). Germline CDR1 reads MNHEY; CDR2 reads SMNVEV (reference sequence). The V end lost 4 bases, the J end lost 4 bases, and 26 bases lay between the germline ends. This CDR3 comprises 18 residues. The CDR3 nucleotides read TGTGCCAGCAGTTCCCATTCTAAGTGGCACAGGGCTAATTACGAGCAGTACTTC. Its translation: CASSSHSKWHRANYEQYF.

This clonotype was observed a handful of times. A much larger clone sits a single nucleotide away, making a read error possible. V usage is TRBV7-9 and J usage is TRBJ2-3; D possibly corresponds to TRBD2 (7 bases). Trimming removed 5 bases from V and 4 bases from J, with 13 bases in between. Germline values: CDR1 SEHNR, CDR2 FQNEAQ (reference sequence). The CDR3 has 14 amino acids. In nucleotides, the CDR3 is TGTGCCAGCAGCGCTACAGGGAGGGCAGATACGCAGTATTTT. Its protein product is CASSATGRADTQYF.

Ten or more counts support this clonotype. This sequence joins TRBV20-1 and TRBJ1-1; the D gene is possibly TRBD1 (6 bases). Germline CDR1 is DFQATT and CDR2 is SNEGSKA (reference sequence). V was shortened by 0 bases and J by 4 bases, with 15 bases between the two germline ends. This CDR3 comprises 15 residues. CDR3: CSARDLTGAGTEAFF. The CDR3 DNA sequence: TGCAGTGCTAGAGATTTGACGGGGGCGGGCACTGAAGCTTTCTTT.

This clonotype was picked up one time. The gene calls are TRBV20-1 and TRBJ2-4; D gene uncertain. The CDR3 covers 13 residues. Trimming shortened V by 4 bases and J by 2 bases, and 9 bases separated the two germline ends. In germline, CDR1 is DFQATT, CDR2 SNEGSKA (reference sequence). The CDR3 reads CSATETPKNIQYF. CDR3 sequence (DNA): TGCAGTGCTACAGAAACTCCCAAAAACATTCAGTACTTC.

A few counts support this clonotype. The chain is built from TRBV9 and TRBJ1-1; 7 bases agree with TRBD1. Germline CDR1 and CDR2: SGDLS and YYNGEE. J was trimmed by 12 bases and V by 0 bases; bases with no gene match: 8. CDR3 length: 13 residues. CDR3 nucleotide sequence: TGTGCCAGCAGCGTAGAAGAGGGGGCGCAGACTTTCTTT. Amino acid sequence: CASSVEEGAQTFF.

This clonotype came up a few times. The chain is built from TRBV5-1 and TRBJ2-5, with 10 bases that match TRBD2. Germline V gene lookup returns CDR1 SGHRS and CDR2 YFSETQ. Trimming at V came to 2 bases and at J to 3 bases, leaving 1 base not matched to a gene. The CDR3 is 14 amino acids. The CDR3 spells CASSFLAGEETQYF. As DNA, the CDR3 is TGCGCCAGCAGCTTTCTAGCGGGGGAAGAGACCCAGTACTTC.

The gene calls are TRBV4-1 and TRBJ2-7; TRBD1 matches at 7 bases. This CDR3 region has 16 residues. V was clipped by 4 bases and J by 2 bases; unmatched bases: 11. The germline V gene encodes CDR1 MGHRA and CDR2 YSYEKL. Here the CDR3 DNA reads TGCGCCAGCAGCCGCTTGTATAGTCAGGGGGCCTACGAGCAGTACTTC. It encodes CASSRLYSQGAYEQYF.

The chain is built from TRBV2 and TRBJ2-3; 11 bases align to TRBD2. This CDR3 is 13 amino acids long. Trimming at V came to 10 bases and at J to 8 bases, leaving 8 bases not matched to a gene. Germline CDR1 and CDR2: SNHLY and FYNNEI. The CDR3 spells CAMASGGSGTQYF. The CDR3 DNA reads as TGTGCCATGGCTAGCGGGGGGAGTGGTACGCAGTATTTT.

This clonotype was observed a handful of times. V and J are TRBV20-1 and TRBJ2-7, with D uncertain. The CDR3 is 15 residues long. Trimming took 6 bases from V and 2 from J, leaving 20 bases between them. CDR1 is DFQATT, CDR2 SNEGSKA, per germline (reference sequence). This CDR3 is CSAPPTTSDTYEQYF. The CDR3 nucleotides read TGCAGTGCCCCTCCCACTACTTCGGATACCTACGAGCAGTACTTC.

As for this clonotype: Possible read error: a much larger clone is one base away. The V and J genes are TRBV9 and TRBJ2-3, with TRBD2 matching 11 bases. V dropped 4 bases and J dropped 0; count of bases not matched to a gene: 16. The CDR3 sequence is 20 residues long. CDR1 is SGDLS and CDR2 is YYNGEE in the germline V gene. In nucleotides, the CDR3 is TGTGCCAGCAGCCCATCTAGACTAGCGGGGAGTGGGGGGAGCACAGATACGCAGTATTTT. As protein: CASSPSRLAGSGGSTDTQYF.

This clonotype was detected only a few times. This sequence joins TRBV3-1 and TRBJ2-1, with 7 nucleotides matching TRBD2. CDR3 length: 16 residues. J lost 6 bases, V lost 0 bases, and 8 bases had no gene match. CDR1 and CDR2 (germline): LGHDT, YNNKEL (reference sequence). The CDR3 reads CASSQETSTPPNEQFF. The CDR3 bases are TGTGCCAGCAGCCAAGAGACTAGCACTCCCCCCAATGAGCAGTTCTTC.

This clonotype has a handful of counts. V is TRBV29-1 and J is TRBJ2-2; D gene unclear. CDR1 SQVTM and CDR2 ANQGSEA come from the germline V gene. The V and J ends lost 4 bases and 1 base respectively, with 10 bases between them. CDR3 length equals 14 residues. The CDR3 loop is CSVVFTENTGELFF. The CDR3, as DNA: TGCAGCGTTGTTTTTACGGAGAACACCGGGGAGCTGTTTTTT.

This clonotype has only one observation. V usage is TRBV7-3 and J usage is TRBJ2-1; 11 positions match TRBD2. CDR1 SGHTA and CDR2 FQGTGA come from the germline V gene. This CDR3 has 18 residues. V was pared by 1 base and J by 4 bases, with 9 bases of the junction left unmatched. The CDR3 loop is CASSLKGNLAGGYNEQFF. The CDR3 DNA reads TGTGCCAGCAGCTTAAAGGGGAATCTAGCGGGGGGATACAATGAGCAGTTCTTC.

In this sample, this clonotype turned up many times. The chain is built from TRBV5-1 and TRBJ2-1; D perhaps matches TRBD2 (5 bases). The CDR3 covers 15 residues. The V and J ends lost 0 bases and 5 bases respectively, with 12 bases between them. Per germline, CDR1 SGHRS and CDR2 YFSETQ. Here the CDR3 DNA reads TGCGCCAGCAGCTTGGATGGGAGAAGGGACAATGAGCAGTTCTTC. Translating gives CASSLDGRRDNEQFF.

Comment on this clonotype: A single base separates this from a much larger clone, so it may be a read error. This chain links TRBV5-1 with TRBJ2-7; D is uncertain. The CDR3 extends over 14 amino acids. In germline, CDR1 is SGHRS, CDR2 YFSETQ. Between the trimmed V and J ends, which lost 3 bases and 6 bases, there was a span of 16 bases. The CDR3 coding sequence is TGCGCCAGCAGCTCGGCGGCTAGTTTCGTCGAGCAGTACTTC. Translation gives CASSSAASFVEQYF.

This clonotype has a single count. The chain's CDR3 is CASSQMKTPLHF. The DNA of the CDR3 is TGTGCCAGCAGCCAAATGAAGACACCCCTCCACTTT. The J gene is TRBJ1-6, the V gene TRBV14, with unresolved D. Germline values: CDR1 SGHDN, CDR2 FVKESK. This CDR3 contains 12 residues. Trimming removed 2 bases at V and 11 bases at J, with 7 bases between.

Notes on this clonotype: A much bigger clone sits one base away, suggesting this may be a read error. The rearrangement links TRBV11-2 to TRBJ2-1; a possible D gene is TRBD1 (5 bases). The CDR3 has 16 residues. From germline, CDR1 is SGHAT and CDR2 FQNNGV. CDR3 coding DNA: TGTACCAGCAGCTTAGGCGCAGGGCTCTCCTACAATGAGCAGTTCTTC. Translated: CTSSLGAGLSYNEQFF.

The J gene is TRBJ2-2, the V gene TRBV4-1; 8 bases are a match to TRBD1. V gave up 3 bases and J gave up 3 bases; unmatched junction bases: 9. The CDR3 has 17 amino acids. Germline V CDR1 and CDR2: MGHRA, YSYEKL. DNA for the CDR3: TGCGCCAGCAGCCAGACTTTTGGACAGGGACACACCGGGGAGCTGTTTTTT. Amino acids: CASSQTFGQGHTGELFF.